A selection of T cell receptor beta chains follows, all from one sample in a study of response to subunit inactivated influenza vaccine. TCRdb reprocessed the RT-PCR reads with MiXCR, giving one entry per CDR3 protein. The sample lists about 830,000 distinct CDR3 sequences; 15% to 20% were seen once. The specimen comprised PBMCs from blood, sampled 4 to 6 days after vaccination. The receptors stem from a man in his fifties who received an inactivated influenza vaccine. The CDR3 runs from the conserved cysteine through the conserved F or W. D genes are given only for firm matches. Not every row has a clone size; where given, it reads once, few, many or a size class.

>few|TRBV28|TRBJ2-1|TRBD2
CASRTGGVGEQFF
TGTGCCAGCAGAACGGGGGGTGTGGGTGAGCAGTTCTTC
>-|TRBV7-2|TRBJ2-3|-
CASSSPERYTDTQYF
TGTGCCAGCAGCTCCCCGGAGCGGTACACAGATACGCAGTATTTT
>few|TRBV20-1|TRBJ1-1|-
CSASRSSEAFF
TGCAGTGCTAGTAGGAGCTCTGAAGCTTTCTTT
>few|TRBV7-2|TRBJ2-7|TRBD2
CASSDLSAGGYEQYF
TGTGCCAGCAGCGACCTTTCTGCGGGAGGCTACGAGCAGTACTTC
>-|TRBV4-1|TRBJ2-6|-
CASSDRTSGANVLTF
TGCGCCAGCAGTGACAGGACCTCTGGGGCCAACGTCCTGACTTTC
>few|TRBV15|TRBJ1-2|-
CATSTGSNYGYTF
TGTGCCACCAGTACCGGGTCGAACTATGGCTACACCTTC
>-|TRBV28|TRBJ2-1|TRBD1
CASSLQQGEQFF
TGTGCCAGCAGTTTACAACAGGGGGAGCAGTTCTTC
>few|TRBV10-2|TRBJ2-3|-
CASSWSKGTDTQYF
TGCGCCAGCAGTTGGAGCAAGGGCACAGATACGCAGTATTTT
>few|TRBV6-1|TRBJ1-4|-
CASSVRTGSSNEKLFF
TGTGCCAGCAGTGTCAGAACAGGGTCGTCTAATGAAAAACTGTTTTTT
>-|TRBV7-2|TRBJ2-7|TRBD1
CASSLVPAGGTNEQYF
TGTGCCAGCAGCTTAGTCCCCGCAGGGGGCACAAACGAGCAGTACTTC
>-|TRBV5-1|TRBJ2-1|-
CASSPATYNEQFF
TGCGCCAGCAGCCCAGCTACCTACAATGAGCAGTTCTTC
>many|TRBV20-1|TRBJ2-3|-
CSANGGSTDTQYF
TGCAGTGCTAATGGGGGAAGCACAGATACGCAGTATTTT
>-|TRBV20-1|TRBJ2-2|-
CSARGPVWTGELFF
TGCAGTGCTAGAGGACCCGTGTGGACCGGGGAGCTGTTTTTT
>-|TRBV5-1|TRBJ2-7|-
CASSLEGPSIYEQYF
TGCGCCAGCAGCTTGGAAGGGCCGAGTATCTACGAGCAGTACTTC
>-|TRBV5-1|TRBJ1-5|-
CASSIGNNQPQHF
TGCGCCAGCAGCATCGGGAATAATCAGCCCCAGCATTTT
>few|TRBV20-1|TRBJ2-7|-
CSASLAASYEQYF
TGCAGTGCTAGTTTAGCGGCCTCCTACGAGCAGTACTTC
>few|TRBV2|TRBJ2-1|-
CASREGAHYNEQFF
TGTGCCAGCAGGGAGGGGGCCCACTACAATGAGCAGTTCTTC
>few|TRBV9|TRBJ1-2|TRBD1
CASSFLPGQLPSYTF
TGTGCCAGCAGCTTTCTGCCGGGACAGCTTCCTAGCTACACCTTC
>-|TRBV18|TRBJ2-4|TRBD2
CASSPPNSGGASAQNIQYF
TGTGCCAGCTCACCACCGAATAGCGGGGGGGCCTCTGCCCAAAACATTCAGTACTTC
>-|TRBV7-9|TRBJ2-2|-
CASSTGAGNTGELFF
TGTGCCAGCAGCACCGGTGCAGGGAACACCGGGGAGCTGTTTTTT
>-|TRBV7-2|TRBJ2-3|TRBD2
CASSLASGRPVSTDTQYF
TGTGCCAGCAGCTTAGCTAGCGGGCGCCCCGTTAGCACAGATACGCAGTATTTT
>few|TRBV12-3/TRBV12-4|TRBJ2-2|TRBD1
CAGGRTGDTGELFF
TGTGCCGGGGGTCGGACAGGGGACACCGGGGAGCTGTTTTTT
>-|TRBV5-5|TRBJ2-1|-
CASSGIWTVYNEQFF
TGTGCCAGCAGCGGGATTTGGACAGTCTACAATGAGCAGTTCTTC
>-|TRBV7-9|TRBJ2-3|-
CASSARTGMGTDTQYF
TGTGCCAGCAGCGCCCGAACAGGGATGGGCACAGATACGCAGTATTTT
>few|TRBV12-3/TRBV12-4|TRBJ2-2|TRBD2
CASKQAGGEAGELFF
TGTGCCAGCAAACAAGCGGGAGGCGAGGCCGGGGAGCTGTTTTTT
>-|TRBV9|TRBJ2-3|-
CASSVATSYRPYTDTQYF
TGTGCCAGCAGCGTAGCTACAAGTTATCGCCCCTACACAGATACGCAGTATTTT
>few|TRBV7-2|TRBJ1-2|-
CASSFPEDYGYTF
TGTGCCAGCAGCTTCCCGGAGGACTATGGCTACACCTTC
>-|TRBV15|TRBJ2-1|-
CATSRVRDGEQFF
TGTGCCACCAGCAGAGTAAGGGACGGAGAGCAGTTCTTC
>-|TRBV28|TRBJ2-5|-
CASSILRVPQETQYF
TGTGCCAGCAGCATCCTAAGGGTTCCCCAAGAGACCCAGTACTTC
>many|TRBV4-2|TRBJ2-5|TRBD2
CASSQVVAGEPGETQYF
TGTGCCAGCAGCCAAGTGGTAGCGGGAGAGCCCGGAGAGACCCAGTACTTC
>few|TRBV5-1|TRBJ2-3|TRBD2
CASSLSSGASTDTQYF
TGCGCCAGCAGCTTATCTAGCGGTGCTAGCACAGATACGCAGTATTTT
>many|TRBV20-1|TRBJ2-3|TRBD2
CSERAGVTDTQYF
TGCAGTGAGCGGGCGGGAGTAACAGATACGCAGTATTTT
>-|TRBV14|TRBJ2-1|-
CASSQEDPFYNEQFF
TGTGCCAGCAGCCAAGAAGACCCCTTCTACAATGAGCAGTTCTTC
>-|TRBV5-4|TRBJ2-1|TRBD2
CASRSALWTSGRLGNEQFF
TGTGCCAGCAGATCGGCCCTTTGGACTAGCGGGAGGCTCGGCAATGAGCAGTTCTTC
>-|TRBV29-1|TRBJ2-5|-
CSVGAGAGGTQYF
TGCAGCGTTGGGGCAGGGGCTGGGGGGACCCAGTACTTC
>few|TRBV4-3|TRBJ2-2|TRBD1
CASSHYGGQGNTGELFF
TGCGCCAGCAGCCACTACGGGGGACAGGGAAACACCGGGGAGCTGTTTTTT
>few|TRBV5-5|TRBJ2-1|-
CASSLAPGLALNEQFF
TGTGCCAGCAGCTTGGCCCCGGGACTTGCCCTAAATGAGCAGTTCTTC
>-|TRBV24-1|TRBJ2-3|-
CATSDWQADTQYF
TGTGCCACCAGTGATTGGCAAGCTGATACGCAGTATTTT
>many|TRBV12-3/TRBV12-4|TRBJ2-5|-
CASSPRRQETQYF
TGTGCCAGCAGCCCTCGACGGCAAGAGACCCAGTACTTC
>few|TRBV20-1|TRBJ2-7|TRBD2
CSARDFGGRAYEQYF
TGCAGTGCTAGAGATTTCGGCGGGAGGGCCTACGAGCAGTACTTC
>few|TRBV20-1|TRBJ1-5|-
CSANQGTGPQHF
TGCAGTGCTAACCAGGGAACTGGGCCCCAGCATTTT
>-|TRBV11-2|TRBJ2-1|-
CASSFIGEQFF
TGTGCCAGCAGCTTTATCGGGGAGCAGTTCTTC
>few|TRBV12-3/TRBV12-4|TRBJ1-4|-
CASSPMGVEEKLFF
TGTGCCAGCAGTCCCATGGGGGTGGAAGAAAAACTGTTTTTT
>few|TRBV6-5|TRBJ1-5|TRBD1
CASSSAPGGADQPQHF
TGTGCCAGCAGTTCCGCCCCAGGGGGCGCCGATCAGCCCCAGCATTTT